This is a list of T cell receptor beta chains from one sample in a study of response to subunit inactivated influenza vaccine. Via MiXCR, TCRdb re-called the RT-PCR reads, giving one row per CDR3 protein. The sample comprises about 530,000 distinct CDR3 sequences, roughly 10% of which are singletons, and roughly 10% rests with the top ten. Material: PBMCs from blood, obtained on the day of vaccination. These receptors originate from a man between 45 and 60 years old who received an inactivated influenza vaccine. Both conserved end residues are trimmed from each CDR3. Each record gives: D gene, V gene, CDR3 protein. The D gene is left open where the match is weak.

D gene: TRBD1; V gene: TRBV6-5; CDR3 protein: ASSWDRNEQF
D gene: TRBD2; V gene: TRBV3-1; CDR3 protein: ASSQYPGGPNGEQY
D gene: TRBD2; V gene: TRBV2; CDR3 protein: ASRATSGRGGEQF
D gene: NA; V gene: TRBV7-2; CDR3 protein: ASSSGSYSNQPQH
D gene: TRBD1; V gene: TRBV30; CDR3 protein: AWKGQGNQPQH
D gene: NA; V gene: TRBV24-1; CDR3 protein: ATSDVSTYNEQF
D gene: TRBD2; V gene: TRBV2; CDR3 protein: ASSAGGYEQY
D gene: NA; V gene: TRBV28; CDR3 protein: ASSSRTEYQETQY
D gene: NA; V gene: TRBV20-1; CDR3 protein: SARAGVDEQY
D gene: NA; V gene: TRBV20-1; CDR3 protein: SAREPLQWGQPQH
D gene: NA; V gene: TRBV3-1; CDR3 protein: ASSPNPGGTEAF
D gene: TRBD2; V gene: TRBV7-2; CDR3 protein: ASSLTAGGPFETQY
D gene: TRBD2; V gene: TRBV20-1; CDR3 protein: CARDWSSGRAWSYEQY
D gene: NA; V gene: TRBV3-1; CDR3 protein: ASSQDEWEQF
D gene: TRBD1; V gene: TRBV10-3; CDR3 protein: AISPTGTDYGYT
D gene: NA; V gene: TRBV27; CDR3 protein: ASSFITRVYTGELF
D gene: TRBD2; V gene: TRBV27; CDR3 protein: ASSFFTTSNEQY
D gene: TRBD1; V gene: TRBV7-2; CDR3 protein: ASSPSPTGVTQY
D gene: TRBD1; V gene: TRBV19; CDR3 protein: ASRRAGQGADEQF
D gene: NA; V gene: TRBV18; CDR3 protein: ASSPYTWNEQF
D gene: NA; V gene: TRBV6-2/TRBV6-3; CDR3 protein: ASGVRDLTYEQY
D gene: TRBD1; V gene: TRBV12-3/TRBV12-4; CDR3 protein: ASSSGTGTNLNTEAF
D gene: TRBD1; V gene: TRBV7-9; CDR3 protein: ASTQGTGVNEQF
D gene: NA; V gene: TRBV4-2; CDR3 protein: ASSPGRAYEQY
D gene: TRBD2; V gene: TRBV28; CDR3 protein: ASSSLAGGAYNEQF
D gene: NA; V gene: TRBV28; CDR3 protein: ASRPRGSLLQETQY
D gene: TRBD2; V gene: TRBV7-9; CDR3 protein: ASRFSGGAKNTQY
D gene: NA; V gene: TRBV6-2/TRBV6-3; CDR3 protein: ASSYRYRAQSYEQY
D gene: TRBD2; V gene: TRBV5-8; CDR3 protein: ASSNPRLSGGLDTQY
D gene: NA; V gene: TRBV7-2; CDR3 protein: ASSLDNRRDTGELF
D gene: NA; V gene: TRBV15; CDR3 protein: ATSTMEGETQY
D gene: TRBD1; V gene: TRBV5-1; CDR3 protein: ASSSALGQLAGYT
D gene: TRBD2; V gene: TRBV12-3/TRBV12-4; CDR3 protein: ASKVGGMNTF
D gene: TRBD2; V gene: TRBV25-1; CDR3 protein: ASSAIYPSRYTPGTSGTDTQY
D gene: NA; V gene: TRBV5-1; CDR3 protein: ASSTIYTGELF
D gene: NA; V gene: TRBV11-2; CDR3 protein: ASSLDHWDSPLH
D gene: TRBD2; V gene: TRBV24-1; CDR3 protein: ATGGGGPTDTQY
D gene: NA; V gene: TRBV6-2/TRBV6-3; CDR3 protein: ASSYGRIGNQPQH
D gene: NA; V gene: TRBV20-1; CDR3 protein: SARAVLNTEAF
D gene: NA; V gene: TRBV3-1; CDR3 protein: ASTPPRGVPNEQY
D gene: TRBD2; V gene: TRBV25-1; CDR3 protein: ASSDSGGRNYNEQF
D gene: TRBD2; V gene: TRBV3-1; CDR3 protein: ASSQETSGYNEQF
D gene: NA; V gene: TRBV18; CDR3 protein: ASSPLGRQARSTDTQY
D gene: NA; V gene: TRBV7-9; CDR3 protein: ASSRRGGSYNEQF
D gene: TRBD2; V gene: TRBV5-1; CDR3 protein: ASSLTGGGADTQY
D gene: TRBD2; V gene: TRBV10-3; CDR3 protein: AISGRLAASTDTQY
D gene: TRBD2; V gene: TRBV12-3/TRBV12-4; CDR3 protein: ASSQSGGQF
D gene: TRBD2; V gene: TRBV29-1; CDR3 protein: SVKGLAFSYEQY
D gene: TRBD1; V gene: TRBV27; CDR3 protein: ASSPETRYRGLNEQF
D gene: NA; V gene: TRBV20-1; CDR3 protein: SARPATGWSQY